This TCR beta chain was obtained from a study of T-cell reconstitution after alpha-beta-depleted transplantation in children. Trimming left V 0 bases short and J 5 bases short, with 20 bases between. Germline V gene lookup returns CDR1 MNHEY and CDR2 SVGAGI. The CDR3 runs to 17 residues. In this sample, this clonotype turned up many times. Molecular barcoding with unique molecular identifiers was used for the TCRbeta library. One entry per CDR3 protein results from TCRdb running MiXCR on the PCR reads. The table lists about 90,000 distinct CDR3 sequences, roughly 8.3% of them singletons. This TCR was recovered from a human donor who donated a stem cell graft to a child with congenital amegakaryocytic thrombocytopenia. Sequencing was performed on PBMCs from the stem cell graft donor, taken from the stem cell graft. The gene calls are TRBV6-5 and TRBJ2-7; D remains unclear. CDR3 loop: CASSYSFDRTNLDEQYF. DNA for the CDR3: TGTGCCAGCAGTTACTCATTTGATCGGACGAACCTGGACGAGCAGTACTTC.